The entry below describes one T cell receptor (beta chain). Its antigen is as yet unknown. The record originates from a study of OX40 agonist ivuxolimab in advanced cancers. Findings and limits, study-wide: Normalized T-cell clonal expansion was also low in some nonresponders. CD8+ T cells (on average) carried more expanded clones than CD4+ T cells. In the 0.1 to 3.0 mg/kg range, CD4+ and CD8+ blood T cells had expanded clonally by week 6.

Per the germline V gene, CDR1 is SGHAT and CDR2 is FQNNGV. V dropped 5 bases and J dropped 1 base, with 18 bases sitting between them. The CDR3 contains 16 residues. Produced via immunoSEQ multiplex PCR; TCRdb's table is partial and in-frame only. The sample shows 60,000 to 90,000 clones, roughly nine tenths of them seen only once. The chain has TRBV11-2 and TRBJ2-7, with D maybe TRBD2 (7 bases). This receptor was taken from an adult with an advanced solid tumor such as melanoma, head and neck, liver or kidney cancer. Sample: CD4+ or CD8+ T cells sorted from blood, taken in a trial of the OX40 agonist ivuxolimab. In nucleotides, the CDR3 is TGTGCCAGCAGCAGAAGAGGGGGGGAAAAGTCCTACGAGCAGTACTTC. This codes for CASSRRGGEKSYEQYF.